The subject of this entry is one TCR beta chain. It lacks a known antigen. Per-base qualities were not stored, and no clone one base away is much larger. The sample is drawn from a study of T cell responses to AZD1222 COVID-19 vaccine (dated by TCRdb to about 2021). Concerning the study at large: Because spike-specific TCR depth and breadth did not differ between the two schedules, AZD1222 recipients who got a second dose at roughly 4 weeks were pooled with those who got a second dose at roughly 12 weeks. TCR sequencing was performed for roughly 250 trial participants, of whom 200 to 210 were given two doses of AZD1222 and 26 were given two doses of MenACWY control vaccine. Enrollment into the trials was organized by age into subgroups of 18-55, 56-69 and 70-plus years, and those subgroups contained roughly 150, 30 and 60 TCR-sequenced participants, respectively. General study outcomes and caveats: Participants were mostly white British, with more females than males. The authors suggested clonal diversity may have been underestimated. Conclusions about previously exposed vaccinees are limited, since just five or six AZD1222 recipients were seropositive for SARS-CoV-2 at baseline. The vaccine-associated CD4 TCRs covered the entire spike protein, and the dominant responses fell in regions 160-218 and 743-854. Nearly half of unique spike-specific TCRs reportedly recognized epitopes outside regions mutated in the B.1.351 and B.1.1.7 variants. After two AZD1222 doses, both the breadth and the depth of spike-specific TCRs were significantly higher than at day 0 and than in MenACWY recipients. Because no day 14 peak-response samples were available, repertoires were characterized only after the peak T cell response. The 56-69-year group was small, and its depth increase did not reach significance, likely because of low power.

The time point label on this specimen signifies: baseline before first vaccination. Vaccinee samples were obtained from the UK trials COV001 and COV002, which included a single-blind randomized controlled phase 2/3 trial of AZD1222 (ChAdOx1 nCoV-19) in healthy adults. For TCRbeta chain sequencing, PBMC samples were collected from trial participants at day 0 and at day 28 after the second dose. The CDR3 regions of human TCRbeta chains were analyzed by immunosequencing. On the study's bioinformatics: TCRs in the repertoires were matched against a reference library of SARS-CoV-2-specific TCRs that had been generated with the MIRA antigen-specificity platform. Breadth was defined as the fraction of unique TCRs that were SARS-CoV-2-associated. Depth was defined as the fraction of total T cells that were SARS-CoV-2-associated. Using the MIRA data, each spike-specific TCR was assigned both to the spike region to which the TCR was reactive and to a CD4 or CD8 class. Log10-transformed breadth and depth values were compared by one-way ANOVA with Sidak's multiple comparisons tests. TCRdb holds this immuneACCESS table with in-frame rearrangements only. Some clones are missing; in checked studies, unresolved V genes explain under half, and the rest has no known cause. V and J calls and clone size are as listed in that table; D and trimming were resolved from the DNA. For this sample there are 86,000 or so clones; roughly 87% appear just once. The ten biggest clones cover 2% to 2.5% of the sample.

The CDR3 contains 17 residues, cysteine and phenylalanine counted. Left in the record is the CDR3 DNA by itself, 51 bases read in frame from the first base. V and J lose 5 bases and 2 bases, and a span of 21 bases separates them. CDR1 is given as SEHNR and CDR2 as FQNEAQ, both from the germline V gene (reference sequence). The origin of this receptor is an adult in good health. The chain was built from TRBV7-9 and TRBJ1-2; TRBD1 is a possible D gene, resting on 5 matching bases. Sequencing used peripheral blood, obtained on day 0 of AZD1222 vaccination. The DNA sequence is TGTGCCAGCAGCGCCGATATTCCTGGACACTTAAACTATGGCTACACCTTC. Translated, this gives CASSADIPGHLNYGYTF.